The subject of this entry is one TCR beta chain. This clonotype has just one count. No cognate antigen has been identified for it. A much larger clonotype is one base distant, so this may be a read error. The meaning of the sample's time point label: newly diagnosed GD, antithyroid drugs for less than 3 months. For both TCR sequencing and RNA sequencing, RNA was extracted from PBMCs in TRIzol. Graves' disease was diagnosed according to American Thyroid Association guidelines. The patients came from an endocrinology department in Xi'an, China. Each patient gave 7 to 9.5 milliliters of peripheral blood, collected in an EDTA anticoagulant tube. Ficoll Paque Plus density gradient separation was used to isolate PBMCs, and no additional T cell sorting was done. RNA quality was checked with an Agilent 2100 Bioanalyzer and agarose gel, and concentration with a NanoDrop 2000. This sample stems from a study of regulatory T cells in long-lasting Graves disease (dated by TCRdb to the early 2020s). With regard to the full study: Antithyroid drugs had been taken for less than 3 months by newly diagnosed Graves' disease patients. Persistent Graves' disease patients were compared with newly diagnosed Graves' disease patients by peripheral blood TCR sequencing and RNA sequencing. The study was registered as a clinical trial and conducted in China. A total of roughly 33 samples underwent TCR sequencing: about 13 from persistent and roughly 20 from newly diagnosed Graves' disease patients. The study at large found these results: A larger number of public clonotypes was shared among persistent patients (approximately 3,000) than among newly diagnosed patients (over 850). Compared with newly diagnosed patients, persistent Graves' disease patients had lower TCR Shannon entropy and fewer highly expanded clones, which suggests clonal expansion. The authors noted that the small sample size was a limitation that may lower accuracy. Sequencing and analysis were limited to the TCR beta chain. The study examined only peripheral blood because the primary lesion, thyroid tissue, could not be accessed. TRBV28, TRBJ1-2 and TRBJ2-5 were preferentially used in persistent disease, while TRBV20-1 and TRBJ2-1 were favored in newly diagnosed disease.

The germline V gene supplies CDR1 SGHTA and CDR2 FQGTGA. Measured from the cysteine to the phenylalanine, the CDR3 is 13 residues long. The sequence is cut down to CDR3 DNA, 39 bases in frame from base 1. Libraries were prepared through multiplex PCR. Sequenced using an Illumina HiSeq 4000. TCR beta libraries were built with iRepertoire HTBI primers and Arm-PCR amplification of CDR3 regions. PCR products were gel purified before sequencing. As for how the authors treated the data: Gene usage analysis of CDR3 amino acid clonotypes relied on the approximately 68 TRBV and 14 TRBJ segments identified across samples. COPE and FqMerger were used to merge the filtered high-quality paired reads into contigs. BLAST was used to align contigs to IMGT TRBV, TRBD and TRBJ reference genes, and CDR3 was defined according to IMGT. Clonotypes above 0.1% frequency were classified as highly expanded clones. Repertoire diversity was measured by Shannon entropy, and V-J evenness by the Gini coefficient. A clonotype was considered public if more than one individual shared it. The public sequencing data were trimmed at Q25 with fastp and processed into clonotypes with MiXCR by TCRdb, which kept only in-frame beta chains. A single entry per CDR3 protein holds the most common genes and DNA from its merged rows. The V and J calls were determined by TCRdb, not by the authors. Counted in this sample were 550,000 to 600,000 distinct CDR3 sequences; 16% of them appeared once. The ten largest clones represent around 12% of the sample.

The same sample was also used in a study of T cells in Graves' hyperthyroidism and ophthalmopathy. Reported in the second study: Stable Graves' hyperthyroidism was defined as no progression to ophthalmopathy during 18 months of follow-up. Hyperthyroidism patients were newly diagnosed, had a disease duration of under 2 months, and were aged 18 to 65 years. Any patient with an uncontrolled infection, another autoimmune disease, pregnancy or lactation was excluded. Diagnoses were based on clinical symptoms, serum thyroxine and TRAb, thyroid ultrasound and orbital computed tomography. The TCR CDR3 was subjected to a first round of RT-PCR using the HTBI primer set and the Qiagen OneStep RT-PCR kit. Blood samples also contained most of the expanded thyroid clonotypes (frequency above 0.001), which suggests that blood repertoires may reflect thyroid immune responses. Ophthalmopathy was separated from stable hyperthyroidism by a 13 V-J signature model, with about 86% sensitivity and about 81% specificity obtained in cross-validation and 80%/75% obtained in testing. In validation, the model predicted progression to ophthalmopathy a median of around six months before onset, with roughly 71% sensitivity and about 75% specificity. TCR V-J signatures able to tell the groups apart were searched for in a discovery cohort of 90 to 100 patients, of whom over 40 had Graves' ophthalmopathy and around 56 had stable Graves' hyperthyroidism. An independent validation cohort of about 20 hyperthyroidism patients and 17 patients who later progressed to ophthalmopathy tested prospective prediction of ophthalmopathy. The roughly 90 discovery patients were divided at random into training and test sets in a 7:3 ratio. Thyroid tissue and blood T-cell repertoires from about six Graves' hyperthyroidism patients were also compared in the study. After sampling, hyperthyroidism patients received methimazole starting at 30 mg daily, and ophthalmopathy patients received high-dose intravenous methylprednisolone. The libraries were constructed in a second round of multiplex PCR and then size-selected and purified. Paired-end sequencing of the libraries was performed with 100 bp reads on an Illumina HiSeq2000. Raw data were processed with SOAPnuke, discarding reads with adapters, uncalled bases, mean Phred below 15, or no exact constant-primer or identifier match. High-quality paired reads were merged using COPE v1.2.5, and each unique nucleotide sequence was defined as a clonotype. MiTCR v1.1 was used to align clonotypes to the IMGT TRBV, TRBD and TRBJ reference segments. The analysis was restricted to V-J combinations with a frequency above 0.0001, which together covered over 99% of the repertoires. The TCS score was defined as the ratio of F50 (clonal expansion) to E x V (chaos), calculated using BLOSUM62-based TCRdist between CDR3 peptides within each V-J. Welch's t-statistics and random forest reduced 500 to 650 V-J features to 10 to 15, which were used in a naive Bayes classifier (R e1071). Sample size was not statistically predetermined, and investigators were not blinded to group allocation. TCR Vbeta CDR3 sequencing of 130 to 150 peripheral blood samples (approximately 44 ophthalmopathy, around 80 hyperthyroidism and roughly 17 progressor patients) is reported in the paper.

The chain is encoded by TRBV7-3 joined to TRBJ2-7; 7 junctional bases match TRBD2. Sample: peripheral blood mononuclear cells (PBMCs), taken at new diagnosis, from a patient treated with antithyroid drugs. The receptor's source is a man younger than 30 with Graves disease. Donor details come from another sample of the same person, matched by shared clones. CDR3 reads: CAGSLMREGPFDF. The base sequence is TGTGCCGGCAGCTTAATGAGGGAGGGCCCTTTTGACTTC.